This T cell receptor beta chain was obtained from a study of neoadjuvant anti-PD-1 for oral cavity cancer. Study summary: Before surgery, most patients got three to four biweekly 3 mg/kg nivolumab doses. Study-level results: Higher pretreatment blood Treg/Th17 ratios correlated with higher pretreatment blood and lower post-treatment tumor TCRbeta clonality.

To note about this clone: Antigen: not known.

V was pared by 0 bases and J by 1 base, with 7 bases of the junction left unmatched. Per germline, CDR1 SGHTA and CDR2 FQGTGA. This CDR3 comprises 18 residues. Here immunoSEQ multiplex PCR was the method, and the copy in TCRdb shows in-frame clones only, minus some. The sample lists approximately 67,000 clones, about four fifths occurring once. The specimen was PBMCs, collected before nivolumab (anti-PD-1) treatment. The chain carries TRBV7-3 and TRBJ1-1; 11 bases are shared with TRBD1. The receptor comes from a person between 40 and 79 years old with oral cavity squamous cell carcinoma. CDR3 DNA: TGTGCCAGCAGCTTAACCACTATCGGGACAGGGGGGAACACTGAAGCTTTCTTT. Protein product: CASSLTTIGTGGNTEAFF.